Listed below are T cell receptor beta chains from one sample, sequenced in a study of a mutant IDH1 vaccine in newly diagnosed glioma. Profiled with immunoSEQ multiplex PCR; TCRdb holds only in-frame clones, not every one. This sample yields 85,000 to 100,000 clones, of which about 90% are seen a single time; around 0.6% belongs to the top ten. The sequenced sample was PBMCs, obtained from a glioma patient treated with radiotherapy, temozolomide or both. The origin of the receptors is a woman in her fifties or sixties with glioma. The conserved cysteine and the conserved F or W are not part of the CDR3 here. The order of the fields is CDR3 length, J gene, V gene, CDR3 protein.

length: 12
J: TRBJ1-1
V: TRBV14
CDR3: ASSPPERNTEAF

length: 13
J: TRBJ2-7
V: TRBV4-1
CDR3: ASSQGSSGTYEQY

length: 16
J: TRBJ2-6
V: TRBV5-1
CDR3: ASSFDGTTTSGANVLT

length: 10
J: TRBJ2-3
V: TRBV12-5
CDR3: ASGSTIRTQY

length: 12
J: TRBJ2-1
V: TRBV10-2
CDR3: ASSELEREGEQF

length: 12
J: TRBJ2-7
V: TRBV5-1
CDR3: ASSLSQQGDEQY

length: 11
J: TRBJ2-2
V: TRBV30
CDR3: AWQRGSTGELF

length: 10
J: TRBJ2-7
V: TRBV25-1
CDR3: ASSEGNYEQY

length: 9
J: TRBJ1-1
V: TRBV19
CDR3: ASSIDRRAF

length: 17
J: TRBJ2-3
V: TRBV27
CDR3: ASSRDLAGGPIATDTQY

length: 13
J: TRBJ2-7
V: TRBV6-5
CDR3: ASSYSGTVSYEQY

length: 12
J: TRBJ2-2
V: TRBV28
CDR3: ASSFWTNTGELF

length: 11
J: TRBJ2-2
V: TRBV7-6
CDR3: ASSLARGGELF

length: 12
J: TRBJ1-1
V: TRBV11-2
CDR3: ASSPQPGNTEAF

length: 12
J: TRBJ2-6
V: TRBV30
CDR3: AWSWGSGANVLT

length: 12
J: TRBJ2-3
V: TRBV27
CDR3: ASSYRARTDTQY

length: 12
J: TRBJ2-7
V: TRBV18
CDR3: ASSDQDGLYEQY

length: 12
J: TRBJ1-5
V: TRBV7-9
CDR3: ASSLDPPGQPQH

length: 13
J: TRBJ2-3
V: TRBV5-1
CDR3: ASTVSGRGTDTQY

length: 12
J: TRBJ2-1
V: TRBV6-5
CDR3: ASTSDRTYNEQF

length: 14
J: TRBJ2-1
V: TRBV28
CDR3: ASSPLAGLAYNEQF

length: 13
J: TRBJ2-1
V: TRBV5-5
CDR3: ASSLAPSGSGEQF

length: 13
J: TRBJ2-7
V: TRBV11-3
CDR3: ASSLDGGQSYEQY

length: 9
J: TRBJ2-2
V: TRBV7-3
CDR3: ASSPGGELF

length: 13
J: TRBJ2-2
V: TRBV6-1
CDR3: ASKSGAANTGELF

length: 13
J: TRBJ2-7
V: TRBV2
CDR3: ASSVQGQLAYEQY

length: 17
J: TRBJ1-2
V: TRBV11-2
CDR3: ASSFRRRSGGYTNYGYT